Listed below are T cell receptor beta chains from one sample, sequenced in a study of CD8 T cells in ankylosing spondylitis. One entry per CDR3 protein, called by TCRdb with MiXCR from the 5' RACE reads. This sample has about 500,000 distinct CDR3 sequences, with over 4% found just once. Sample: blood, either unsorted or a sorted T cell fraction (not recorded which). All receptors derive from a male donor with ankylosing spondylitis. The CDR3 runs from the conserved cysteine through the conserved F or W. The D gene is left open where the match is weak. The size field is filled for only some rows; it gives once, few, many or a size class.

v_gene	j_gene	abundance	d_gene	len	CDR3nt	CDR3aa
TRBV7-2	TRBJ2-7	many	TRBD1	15	TGTGCCAGCAGCTTACGGACAGGGCCCTCCTACGAGCAGTACTTC	CASSLRTGPSYEQYF
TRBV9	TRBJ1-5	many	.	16	TGTGCCAGCAGCCCAGGGACACCGGGGTCCCATCAGCCCCAGCATTTT	CASSPGTPGSHQPQHF
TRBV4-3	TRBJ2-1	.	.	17	TGCGCCAGCAGCCAAGGCCCTCTGGTGGTAGCCTACAATGAGCAGTTCTTC	CASSQGPLVVAYNEQFF
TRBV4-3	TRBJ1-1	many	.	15	TGCGCCAGCAGCCAAGATCAGGGCAGGGTCACTGAAGCTTTCTTT	CASSQDQGRVTEAFF
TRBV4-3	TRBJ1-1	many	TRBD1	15	TGCGCCAGCAGCCAATTTGCGAGGGGGCATACTGAAGCTTTCTTT	CASSQFARGHTEAFF
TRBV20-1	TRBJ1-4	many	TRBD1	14	TGCAGTGCTGCCGGACAGGGGATTAATGAAAAACTGTTTTTT	CSAAGQGINEKLFF
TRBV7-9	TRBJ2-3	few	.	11	TGTGCCAGCAGCTCGTTCGATACGCAGTATTTT	CASSSFDTQYF
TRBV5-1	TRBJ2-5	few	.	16	TGCGCCAGCAGCTTGGAGGAGGCTTACGCGGGGGAGACCCAGTACTTC	CASSLEEAYAGETQYF
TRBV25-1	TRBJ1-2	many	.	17	TGTGCCAGCAGTGAAAGTGGGAGCGGATCACTTAACTATGGCTACACCTTC	CASSESGSGSLNYGYTF
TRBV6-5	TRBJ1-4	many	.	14	TGTGCCAGCAGTTACGTCGCGGGAAATGAAAAACTGTTTTTT	CASSYVAGNEKLFF
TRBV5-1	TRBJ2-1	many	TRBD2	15	TGCGCCAGCAGCTTGATCGAGGCCGGGGGGAATGAGCAGTTCTTC	CASSLIEAGGNEQFF
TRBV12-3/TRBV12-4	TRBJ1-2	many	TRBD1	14	TGTGCCAGCAGCTACTACAGGGGTAACTATGGCTACACCTTC	CASSYYRGNYGYTF
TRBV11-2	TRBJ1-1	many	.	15	TGTGCCAGTCGCGGGACTCGAGCCGCTCGGGGTGAAGCTTTCTTT	CASRGTRAARGEAFF
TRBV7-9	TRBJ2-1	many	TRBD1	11	TGTGCCAGCAGCCTGAGGACAGGGGAGTTCTTC	CASSLRTGEFF
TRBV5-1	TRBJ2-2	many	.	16	TGCGCCAGCAGCTCATCGGAGGGCCGGGGGACCGGGGAGCTGTTTTTT	CASSSSEGRGTGELFF
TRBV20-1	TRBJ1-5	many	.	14	TGCAGTGCTAAACAGGGAGCAGGGAGTCAGCCCCAGCATTTT	CSAKQGAGSQPQHF
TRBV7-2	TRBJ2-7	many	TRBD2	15	TGTGCCAGCAGCAGGACTAGCGGGGACTCCTACGAGCAGTACTTC	CASSRTSGDSYEQYF
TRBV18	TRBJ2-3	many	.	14	TGTGCCAGCTCACCAAGGCAGCCTGGGGATACGCAGTATTTT	CASSPRQPGDTQYF